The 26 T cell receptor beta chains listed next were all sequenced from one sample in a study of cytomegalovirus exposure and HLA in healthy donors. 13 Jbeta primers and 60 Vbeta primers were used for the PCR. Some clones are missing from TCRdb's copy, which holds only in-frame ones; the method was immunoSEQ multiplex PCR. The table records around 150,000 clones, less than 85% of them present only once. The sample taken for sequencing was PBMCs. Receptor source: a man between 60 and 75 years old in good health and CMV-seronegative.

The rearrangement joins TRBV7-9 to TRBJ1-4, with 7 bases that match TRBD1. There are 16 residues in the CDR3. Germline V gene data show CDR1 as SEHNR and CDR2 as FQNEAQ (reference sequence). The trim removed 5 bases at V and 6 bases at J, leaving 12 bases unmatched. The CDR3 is CASSTRQGRGDEKLFF. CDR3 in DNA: TGTGCCAGCAGCACCAGACAGGGACGAGGGGATGAAAAACTGTTTTTT. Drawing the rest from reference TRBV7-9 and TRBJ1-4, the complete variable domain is DTGVSQNPRHKITKRGQNVTFRCDPISEHNRLYWYRQTLGQGPEFLTYFQNEAQLEKSRLLSDRFSAERPKGSFSTLEIQRTEQGDSAMYLCASSTRQGRGDEKLFFGSGTQLSVL.

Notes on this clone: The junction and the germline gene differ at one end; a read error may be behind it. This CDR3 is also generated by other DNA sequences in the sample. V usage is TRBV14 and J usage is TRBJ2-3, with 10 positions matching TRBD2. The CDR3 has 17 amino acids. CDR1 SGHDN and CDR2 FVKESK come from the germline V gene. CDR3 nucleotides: TGTGCCAGCAGCCATGCGGGACTAGCGACCTGGACAGACACGCAGTATTTT. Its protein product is CASSHAGLATWTDTQYF.

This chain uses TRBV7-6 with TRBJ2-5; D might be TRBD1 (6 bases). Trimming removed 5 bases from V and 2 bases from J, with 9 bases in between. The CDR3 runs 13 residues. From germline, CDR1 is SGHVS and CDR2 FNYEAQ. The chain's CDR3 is CASSQGQQETQYF. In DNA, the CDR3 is TGTGCCAGCAGCCAAGGACAGCAAGAGACCCAGTACTTC.

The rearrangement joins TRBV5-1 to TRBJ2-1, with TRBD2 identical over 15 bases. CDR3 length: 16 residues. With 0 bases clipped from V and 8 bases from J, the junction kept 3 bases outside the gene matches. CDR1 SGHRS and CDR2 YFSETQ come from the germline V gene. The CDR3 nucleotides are TGCGCCAGCAGCTTGGGGACTAGCGGGGGGGCGCATGAGCAGTTCTTC. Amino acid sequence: CASSLGTSGGAHEQFF.

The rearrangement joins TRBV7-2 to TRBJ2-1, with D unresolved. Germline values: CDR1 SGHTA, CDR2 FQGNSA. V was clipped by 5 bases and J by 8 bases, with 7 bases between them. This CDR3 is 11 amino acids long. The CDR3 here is CASSPRHEQFF. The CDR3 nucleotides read TGTGCCAGCAGCCCCAGGCATGAGCAGTTCTTC.

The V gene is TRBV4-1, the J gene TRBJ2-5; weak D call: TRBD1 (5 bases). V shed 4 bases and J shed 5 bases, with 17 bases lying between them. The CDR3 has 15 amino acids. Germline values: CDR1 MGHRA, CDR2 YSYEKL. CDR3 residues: CASSPGHGSSETQYF. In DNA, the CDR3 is TGCGCCAGCAGCCCCGGACACGGTTCGTCGGAGACCCAGTACTTC.

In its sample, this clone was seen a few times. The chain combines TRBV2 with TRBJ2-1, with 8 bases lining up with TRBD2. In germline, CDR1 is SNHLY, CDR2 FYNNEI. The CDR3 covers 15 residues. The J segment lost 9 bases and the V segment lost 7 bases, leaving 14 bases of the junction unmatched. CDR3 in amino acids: CASKLGTRAISEQFF. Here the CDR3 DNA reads TGTGCCAGCAAGCTAGGGACTAGAGCTATCAGTGAGCAGTTCTTC.

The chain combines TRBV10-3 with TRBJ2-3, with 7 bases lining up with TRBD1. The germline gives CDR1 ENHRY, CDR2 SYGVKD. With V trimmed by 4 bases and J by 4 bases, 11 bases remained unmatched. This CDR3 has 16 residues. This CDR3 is CAISGSTGAIPDTQYF. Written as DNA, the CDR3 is TGTGCCATCAGTGGATCCACAGGGGCCATCCCAGATACGCAGTATTTT.

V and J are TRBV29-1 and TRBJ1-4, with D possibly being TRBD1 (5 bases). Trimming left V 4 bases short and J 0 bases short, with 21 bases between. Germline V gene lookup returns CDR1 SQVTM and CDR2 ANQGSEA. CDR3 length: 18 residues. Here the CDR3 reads CSVGPRPGTLATNEKLFF. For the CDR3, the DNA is TGCAGCGTTGGCCCGCGGCCAGGGACTCTTGCAACTAATGAAAAACTGTTTTTT.

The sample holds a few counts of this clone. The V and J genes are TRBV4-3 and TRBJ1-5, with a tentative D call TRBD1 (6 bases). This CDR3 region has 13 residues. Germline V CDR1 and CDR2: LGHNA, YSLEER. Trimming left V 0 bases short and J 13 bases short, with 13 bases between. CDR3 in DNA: TGCGCCAGCAGCCAAGACCAGGGACACCCACAGCATTTT. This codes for CASSQDQGHPQHF.

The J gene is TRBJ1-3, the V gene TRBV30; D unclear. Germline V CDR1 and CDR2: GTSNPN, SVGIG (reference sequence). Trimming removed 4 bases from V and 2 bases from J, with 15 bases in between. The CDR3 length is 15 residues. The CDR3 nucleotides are TGTGCCTGGAAGAAAAGGAGGGCCACTGGAAACACCATATATTTT. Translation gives CAWKKRRATGNTIYF.

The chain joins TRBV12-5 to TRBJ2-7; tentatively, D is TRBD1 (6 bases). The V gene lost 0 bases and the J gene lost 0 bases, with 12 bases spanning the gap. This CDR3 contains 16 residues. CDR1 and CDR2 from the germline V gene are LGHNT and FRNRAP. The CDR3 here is CASGLVLGDTSYEQYF. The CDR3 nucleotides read TGTGCTAGTGGTTTGGTACTGGGGGACACCTCCTACGAGCAGTACTTC.

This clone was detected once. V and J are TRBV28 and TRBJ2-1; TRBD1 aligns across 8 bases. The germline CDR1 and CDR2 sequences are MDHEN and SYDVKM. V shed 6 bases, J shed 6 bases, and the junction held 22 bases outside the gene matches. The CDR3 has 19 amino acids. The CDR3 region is CASRGRTGTGLTPSNEQFF. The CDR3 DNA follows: TGTGCCAGCAGGGGAAGGACAGGGACGGGACTCACCCCCAGCAATGAGCAGTTCTTC. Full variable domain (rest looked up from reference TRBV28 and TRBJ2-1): DVKVTQSSRYLVKRTGEKVFLECVQDMDHENMFWYRQDPGLGLRLIYFSYDVKMKEKGDIPEGYSVSREKKERFSLILESASTNQTSMYLCASRGRTGTGLTPSNEQFFGPGTRLTVL.

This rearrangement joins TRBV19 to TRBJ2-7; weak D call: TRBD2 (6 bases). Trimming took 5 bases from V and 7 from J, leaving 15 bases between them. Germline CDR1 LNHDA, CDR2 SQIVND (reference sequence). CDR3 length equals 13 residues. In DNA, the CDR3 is TGTGCCAGTAGTTGGGCGGGAAGTTGGGAGCAGTACTTC. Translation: CASSWAGSWEQYF.

CDR3 DNA sequence: TGTGCCAGCAGTATCTCCCCCTTCGGGAGGCCCTTGTACACCGGGGAGCTGTTTTTT. This sequence encodes CASSISPFGRPLYTGELFF. The chain uses TRBV28 and TRBJ2-2, with 7 bases identical to TRBD2. The germline CDR1 and CDR2 sequences are MDHEN and SYDVKM. The CDR3 has 19 amino acids. Losses at the gene ends were 5 bases for V and 3 bases for J; bases not matched to a gene: 18.

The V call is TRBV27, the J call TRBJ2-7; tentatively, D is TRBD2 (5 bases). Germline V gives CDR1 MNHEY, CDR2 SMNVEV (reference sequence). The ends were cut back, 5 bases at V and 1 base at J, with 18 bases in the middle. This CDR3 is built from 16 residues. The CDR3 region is CASSPHSGVNSYEQYF. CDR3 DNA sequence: TGTGCCAGCAGTCCACATTCCGGGGTCAATTCCTACGAGCAGTACTTC.

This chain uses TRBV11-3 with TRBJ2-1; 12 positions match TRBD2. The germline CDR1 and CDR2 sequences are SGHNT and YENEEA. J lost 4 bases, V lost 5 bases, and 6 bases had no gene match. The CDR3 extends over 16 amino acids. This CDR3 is CASSPPGTSGYNEQFF. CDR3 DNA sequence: TGTGCCAGCAGCCCCCCCGGGACTAGCGGGTACAATGAGCAGTTCTTC.

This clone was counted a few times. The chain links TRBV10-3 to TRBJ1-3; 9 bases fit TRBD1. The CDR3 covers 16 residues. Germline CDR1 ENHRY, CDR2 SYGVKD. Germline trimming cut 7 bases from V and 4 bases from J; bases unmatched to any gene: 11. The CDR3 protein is CAIKGQGGSRGNTIYF. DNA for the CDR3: TGTGCCATCAAGGGACAGGGAGGGAGTAGAGGAAACACCATATATTTT.

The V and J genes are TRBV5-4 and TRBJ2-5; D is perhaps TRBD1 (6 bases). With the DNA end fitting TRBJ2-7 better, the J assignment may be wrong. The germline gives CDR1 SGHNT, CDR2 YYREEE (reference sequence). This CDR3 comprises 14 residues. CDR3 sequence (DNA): TGTGCCAGCAGCTTTAGCAGGGGTACCCACGAGCAGTACTTC. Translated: CASSFSRGTHEQYF.

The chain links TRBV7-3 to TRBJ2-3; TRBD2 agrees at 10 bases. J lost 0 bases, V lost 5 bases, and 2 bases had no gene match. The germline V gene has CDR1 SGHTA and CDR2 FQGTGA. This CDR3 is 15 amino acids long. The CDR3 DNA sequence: TGTGCCAGCAGCGAGCGGGGGGGTAGCACAGATACGCAGTATTTT. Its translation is CASSERGGSTDTQYF. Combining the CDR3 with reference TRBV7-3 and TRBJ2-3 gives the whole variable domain GAGVSQTPSNKVTEKGKYVELRCDPISGHTALYWYRQSLGQGPEFLIYFQGTGAADDSGLPNDRFFAVRPEGSVSTLKIQRTERGDSAVYLCASSERGGSTDTQYFGPGTRLTVL.

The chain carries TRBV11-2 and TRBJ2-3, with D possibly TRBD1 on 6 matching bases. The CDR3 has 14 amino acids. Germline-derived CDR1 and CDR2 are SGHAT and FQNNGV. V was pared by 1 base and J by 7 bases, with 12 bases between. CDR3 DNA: TGTGCCAGCAGCTTAGCAGGGGAGTCGAATACGCAGTATTTT. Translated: CASSLAGESNTQYF.

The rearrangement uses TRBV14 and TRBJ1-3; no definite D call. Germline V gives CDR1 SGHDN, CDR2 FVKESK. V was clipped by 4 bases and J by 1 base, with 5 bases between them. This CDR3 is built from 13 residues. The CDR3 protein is CASSPFSGNTIYF. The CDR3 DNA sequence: TGTGCCAGCAGCCCTTTTTCTGGAAACACCATATATTTT.

The CDR3 DNA is TGTGCCAGTACCTCCAGGCGGGGGATAAATGAGCAGTTCTTC. Amino acid sequence: CASTSRRGINEQFF. The J gene is TRBJ2-1, the V gene TRBV19, with 7 bases that match TRBD2. Germline V gene sequence: CDR1 LNHDA, CDR2 SQIVND (reference sequence). The CDR3 covers 14 residues. V shed 7 bases and J 7 bases; nucleotides not matched to a gene: 10.

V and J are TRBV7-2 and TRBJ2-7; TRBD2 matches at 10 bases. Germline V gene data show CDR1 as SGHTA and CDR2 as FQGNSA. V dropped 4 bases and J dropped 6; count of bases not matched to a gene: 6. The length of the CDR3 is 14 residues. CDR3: CASSSGTSVPEQYF. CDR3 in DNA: TGTGCCAGCAGCTCCGGGACTAGCGTTCCCGAGCAGTACTTC. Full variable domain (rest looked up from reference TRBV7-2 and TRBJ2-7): GAGVSQSPSNKVTEKGKDVELRCDPISGHTALYWYRQSLGQGLEFLIYFQGNSAPDKSGLPSDRFSAERTGGSVSTLTIQRTQQEDSAVYLCASSSGTSVPEQYFGPGTRLTVT.

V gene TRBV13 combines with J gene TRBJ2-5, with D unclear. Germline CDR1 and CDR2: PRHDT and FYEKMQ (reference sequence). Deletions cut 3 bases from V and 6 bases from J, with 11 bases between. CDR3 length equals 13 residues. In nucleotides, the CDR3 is TGTGCCAGCAGCTTCAGCCTAGTCAAGACCCAGTACTTC. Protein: CASSFSLVKTQYF.

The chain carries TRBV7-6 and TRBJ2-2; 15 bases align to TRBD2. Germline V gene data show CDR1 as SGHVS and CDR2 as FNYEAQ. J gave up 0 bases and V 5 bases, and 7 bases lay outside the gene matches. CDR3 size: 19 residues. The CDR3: CASSPRTSGGAANTGELFF. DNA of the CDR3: TGTGCCAGCAGCCCGCGGACTAGCGGGGGGGCCGCGAACACCGGGGAGCTGTTTTTT.